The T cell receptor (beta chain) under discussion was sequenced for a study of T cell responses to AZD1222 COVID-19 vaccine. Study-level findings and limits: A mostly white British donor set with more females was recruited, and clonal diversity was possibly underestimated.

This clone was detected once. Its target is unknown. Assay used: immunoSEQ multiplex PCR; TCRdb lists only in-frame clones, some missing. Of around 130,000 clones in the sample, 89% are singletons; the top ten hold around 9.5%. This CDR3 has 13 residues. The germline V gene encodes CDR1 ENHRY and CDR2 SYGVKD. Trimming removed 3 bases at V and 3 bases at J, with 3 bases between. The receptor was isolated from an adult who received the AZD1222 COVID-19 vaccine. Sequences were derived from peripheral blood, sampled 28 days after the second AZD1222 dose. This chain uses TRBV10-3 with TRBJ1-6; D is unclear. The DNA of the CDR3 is TGTGCCATCAGTGACGACTATAATTCACCCCTCCACTTT. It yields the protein CAISDDYNSPLHF.